These 15 T cell receptor beta chains share one sample of origin, sequenced in a study of CD8+CD57+ T cells in acquired aplastic anemia listed by TCRdb under 2018. Instrument on record: Illumina HiSeq 2000. TCR beta VDJ combination and CDR3 sequence profiling used genomic DNA as the template. In TCRdb, the public reads were trimmed at Q25 with fastp and aligned with MiXCR, with productive beta chains retained. When rows share a CDR3 protein, they turn into one entry using the most common DNA and genes. The table for this sample lists hundreds of thousands of distinct CDR3 sequences; just under 70% of them were counted only once. The top ten hold around 4% of the sample. The sequencing sample was made of sorted CD4+, CD8+, or CD8+CD57+ T cells (not recorded which) from PBMCs. The source of these receptors is a human donor in good health, serving as a control.

Concerning this clonotype itself: The conserved closing phenylalanine or tryptophan is absent in this CDR3, likely reflecting a read error. The limits of the CDR3 on the DNA are not certain, so only TCRdb's listed CDR3 is given. This chain joins TRBV7-2 and TRBJ2-3. Germline CDR1 SGHTA, CDR2 FQGNSA. The CDR3 is made up of 11 amino acids, end residues included. The CDR3 reads CASRITCTRNG.

Of note for this clonotype: The CDR3 does not end in the conserved phenylalanine or tryptophan, so this is likely a read error. The limits of the CDR3 on the DNA are not certain, so only TCRdb's listed CDR3 is given. The V gene is TRBV19, the J gene TRBJ1-5. The CDR3 spans 13 residues, counting both ends. Germline-derived CDR1 and CDR2 are LNHDA and SQIVND (reference sequence). CDR3 in amino acids: CASSRLQYPPPHL.

As concerns this clonotype: This may stem from a read error, because a much larger clone lies one nucleotide away. The chain is built from TRBV10-3 and TRBJ1-4; D call uncertain. V dropped 2 bases and J dropped 8 bases, with 3 bases sitting between them. This CDR3 has 11 residues. The germline CDR1 and CDR2 sequences are ENHRY and SYGVKD. The CDR3 here is CAISEAEKLFF. CDR3 in DNA: TGTGCCATCAGTGAGGCAGAAAAACTGTTTTTT.

The chain is built from TRBV7-3 and TRBJ1-2, with 11 positions matching TRBD1. With 6 bases clipped from V and 11 bases from J, the junction kept 17 bases outside the gene matches. The V gene's germline CDR1 is SGHTA and CDR2 FQGTGA. The CDR3 contains 16 residues. CDR3 sequence: CASRRDRGSEKLCYTF. DNA of the CDR3: TGTGCCAGCAGAAGGGACAGGGGGAGTGAAAAACTGTGTTACACCTTC.

This clonotype has at least ten counts. The genes are TRBV20-1 and TRBJ2-1, with D tentatively TRBD2 (6 bases). The CDR3 length is 15 residues. V gave up 6 bases and J gave up 0 bases, with 15 bases separating them. Germline V gene sequence: CDR1 DFQATT, CDR2 SNEGSKA (reference sequence). CDR3 in amino acids: CSALSSGSSYNEQFF. The CDR3 region has the DNA TGCAGTGCCTTAAGTAGCGGCAGCTCCTACAATGAGCAGTTCTTC.

About this clonotype: The junction and the germline gene differ at one end; a read error may be behind it. The chain carries TRBV9 and TRBJ1-6, with D unclear. The germline V gene encodes CDR1 SGDLS and CDR2 YYNGEE. This CDR3 is 13 amino acids long. DNA for the CDR3: TGTGCCAGCAGCGTAGCTTGGCACTCTGAAGCTCTCTTT. This translates into CASSVAWHSEALF. Based on the CDR3 plus reference TRBV9 and TRBJ1-6, the full variable domain is DSGVTQTPKHLITATGQRVTLRCSPRSGDLSVYWYQQSLDQGLQFLIQYYNGEERAKGNILERFSAQQFPDLHSELNLSSLELGDSALYFCASSVAWHSEALFGNGTRLTVT.

The chain joins TRBV19 to TRBJ1-5; TRBD2 aligns across 7 bases. The J call is doubtful: the DNA matches TRBJ2-3 better. In germline, CDR1 is LNHDA, CDR2 SQIVND (reference sequence). This CDR3 is 15 amino acids long. In DNA, the CDR3 is TGTGCCAGCGCTCGGCGGGAGAGAAACACCCAGCACCAGTATTTT. This gives the protein CASARRERNTQHQYF.

Remarks on this clonotype: The junction shows a germline mismatch at one end, possibly a read error. The chain employs TRBV7-3 and TRBJ1-6; perhaps TRBD1 as D (6 bases). Per germline, CDR1 SGHTA and CDR2 FQGTGA. The CDR3 extends over 14 amino acids. In DNA form, the CDR3 reads TGTGCCAGCAGCCAAAGGACAGTGAGCTCCTACGAGCAGTTT. Translated: CASSQRTVSSYEQF.

Notes on this clonotype: A much larger clone differs by one base, so this may be a read error. Since the CDR3 does not end with the conserved phenylalanine or tryptophan, this likely comes from a read error. This chain uses TRBV28 with TRBJ2-7, with 7 bases lining up with TRBD2. Trimming took 7 bases from V and 0 from J; bases not matched to a gene: 6. The CDR3 has 14 residues. Germline V gives CDR1 MDHEN, CDR2 SYDVKM. CDR3 coding DNA: TGTGCCAGCAAGGCCGCGGGGGACTCCTACGAGCAGTACTCC. Residues: CASKAAGDSYEQYS.

The chain recombines TRBV7-3 with TRBJ2-2, with 7 bases lining up with TRBD2. CDR3 length equals 14 residues. V was pared by 6 bases and J by 12 bases, with 13 bases of the junction left unmatched. The V gene's germline CDR1 is SGHTA and CDR2 FQGTGA. The CDR3 is CASSVDREDPQLFF. CDR3 nucleotide sequence: TGTGCCAGCAGTGTGGACCGGGAGGACCCCCAGCTGTTTTTT.

The table lists this clonotype with many counts. The rearrangement uses TRBV4-1 and TRBJ2-3; no clear D. V lost 0 bases to trimming and J lost 0 bases, with 10 bases between them. CDR1 and CDR2 from the germline V gene are MGHRA and YSYEKL. The CDR3 runs 16 residues. The CDR3 nucleotides read TGCGCCAGCAGCCAAGACTGGGATTCTAGCACAGATACGCAGTATTTT. Its protein is CASSQDWDSSTDTQYF.

Turning to this clonotype: Compared with germline, one end of the junction differs, possibly owing to a read error. This rearrangement joins TRBV7-2 to TRBJ1-3, with D uncertain. Germline V gene data show CDR1 as SGHTA and CDR2 as FQGNSA. The CDR3 covers 15 residues. The CDR3 is CASSYEGSSGNSIYF. CDR3 nucleotide sequence: TGTGCCAGCAGTTATGAAGGCAGCTCTGGAAACTCCATATATTTT.

A single count supports this clonotype. This chain connects TRBV9 to TRBJ2-7; the D gene is possibly TRBD2 (6 bases). Trimming shortened V by 4 bases and J by 13 bases, and 24 bases separated the two germline ends. The CDR3 spans 14 residues. CDR1 SGDLS and CDR2 YYNGEE come from the germline V gene. DNA for the CDR3: TGTGCCAGCAGCTCCGCCGGACGGGAGCAGTTCCTCTACTTC. As protein: CASSSAGREQFLYF.

The chain carries TRBV27 and TRBJ2-5; possibly TRBD2 for D (5 bases). CDR3 length: 17 amino acids. In germline, CDR1 is MNHEY, CDR2 SMNVEV (reference sequence). The V end lost 4 bases, the J end lost 2 bases, and 20 bases lay between the germline ends. The CDR3 is CASSYLTPPGFQETQYF. As DNA, the CDR3 is TGTGCCAGCAGTTATTTGACGCCCCCGGGATTTCAAGAGACCCAGTACTTC.

This clonotype showed up just once. The chain combines TRBV5-5 with TRBJ1-2; 8 nucleotides match TRBD1. Germline V gives CDR1 SGHKS, CDR2 YYEKEE (reference sequence). The CDR3 covers 14 residues. With V trimmed by 4 bases and J by 8 bases, 10 bases remained unmatched. CDR3 nucleotide sequence: TGTGCCAGCAGCGTGACAGGGGCTTTAACCGGCTACACCTTC. Translated: CASSVTGALTGYTF.